These 11 T cell receptor beta chains were all obtained from the same sample, sequenced in a study of blood T cells in healthy people across ages. With a J-beta primer mix and a sample-barcoded 5' primer, a second PCR ran about 6 to 11 cycles. Each CDR3 protein gets one entry after TCRdb re-called the 5' RACE reads with MiXCR. The sample shows about 970,000 distinct CDR3 sequences, roughly 51% of them seen only once. The material sequenced was blood. These receptors came from an older woman in good health.

This clonotype has just a few counts. This chain uses TRBV7-9 with TRBJ2-7, with 8 nucleotides matching TRBD2. V shed 7 bases, J shed 5 bases, and the junction held 10 bases outside the gene matches. CDR3 length equals 14 residues. The germline CDR1 and CDR2 sequences are SEHNR and FQNEAQ (reference sequence). As DNA, the CDR3 is TGTGCCAGCATCCCCCGGGAGGGCCGGAACGAGCAGTACTTC. This codes for CASIPREGRNEQYF.

In this sample, this clonotype turned up a few times. The rearrangement joins TRBV27 to TRBJ2-3; D unresolved. Trimming took 5 bases from V and 4 from J, leaving 10 bases between them. Germline V gene sequence: CDR1 MNHEY, CDR2 SMNVEV (reference sequence). The CDR3 consists of 13 residues. The CDR3 is CASSLISSDTQYF. CDR3 nucleotide sequence: TGTGCCAGCAGTCTGATTAGCTCAGATACGCAGTATTTT.

The chain's CDR3 is CASSGRTARLAEQYF. CDR3 coding DNA: TGTGCCAGCAGCGGTAGGACCGCCCGGTTGGCCGAGCAGTACTTC. The chain recombines TRBV7-9 with TRBJ2-7, with D unresolved. Germline CDR1 and CDR2: SEHNR and FQNEAQ (reference sequence). The CDR3 is 15 residues long. Trimming shortened V by 5 bases and J by 6 bases, and 20 bases separated the two germline ends.

The V and J genes are TRBV13 and TRBJ2-3; 12 bases are a match to TRBD2. There are 16 residues in the CDR3. Per germline, CDR1 PRHDT and CDR2 FYEKMQ (reference sequence). J was trimmed by 3 bases and V by 5 bases; bases with no gene match: 6. The CDR3 loop is CASSRTSGRWTDTQYF. The DNA of the CDR3 is TGTGCCAGCAGCAGAACTAGCGGGAGGTGGACAGATACGCAGTATTTT.

This clonotype showed up just a few times. J is TRBJ2-2 and V is TRBV11-1; 7 bases line up with TRBD2. Germline lookup yields CDR1 SGHAT and CDR2 FQDESV (reference sequence). The CDR3 consists of 15 residues. V lost 8 bases, J lost 0 bases, and 6 bases stayed unmatched. In DNA form, the CDR3 reads TGTGCCAGCTTAAAGCGGGATTCGAACACCGGGGAGCTGTTTTTT. It yields the protein CASLKRDSNTGELFF. Based on the CDR3 plus reference TRBV11-1 and TRBJ2-2, the full variable domain is EAEVAQSPRYKITEKSQAVAFWCDPISGHATLYWYRQILGQGPELLVQFQDESVVDDSQLPKDRFSAERLKGVDSTLKIQPAELGDSAMYLCASLKRDSNTGELFFGEGSRLTVL.

This chain links TRBV15 with TRBJ2-1; 14 bases agree with TRBD2. Germline V gene data show CDR1 as LNHNV and CDR2 as YYDKDF (reference sequence). The V and J ends lost 4 bases and 14 bases, in that order; junction bases with no gene match: 4. The CDR3 loop spans 13 amino acids. CDR3 sequence: CATSTTGLAGEFF. CDR3 sequence (DNA): TGTGCCACCAGCACCACGGGACTAGCGGGAGAGTTCTTC.

This clonotype has a handful of counts. This sequence joins TRBV20-1 and TRBJ2-5; 13 positions match TRBD2. V trimming: 3 bases; J trimming: 1 base; junction bases outside the gene matches: 11. The V gene's germline CDR1 is DFQATT and CDR2 SNEGSKA (reference sequence). The CDR3 is 18 amino acids. The DNA for the CDR3 is TGCAGTGCTAGCGCACCGACTAGCGGGAGGACCTTCCAAGAGACCCAGTACTTC. Amino acid sequence: CSASAPTSGRTFQETQYF.

This clonotype has only one observation. The chain uses TRBV20-1 and TRBJ1-5; D unresolved. Germline V gene sequence: CDR1 DFQATT, CDR2 SNEGSKA (reference sequence). The CDR3 spans 12 residues. V was clipped by 1 base and J by 6 bases, with 7 bases between them. Written as DNA, the CDR3 is TGCAGTGCTAGAGGTTCTAGTCAGCCCCAGCATTTT. Translation gives CSARGSSQPQHF.

This clonotype appeared many times. The chain couples TRBV20-1 to TRBJ2-1; 12 bases are shared with TRBD2. CDR1 is DFQATT and CDR2 is SNEGSKA in the germline V gene (reference sequence). The CDR3 sequence is 17 residues long. The V segment lost 2 bases and the J segment 9 bases; nucleotides outside the gene matches: 14. CDR3 DNA: TGCAGTGCTAGACCACAATGGTTGACTAGCGGGAGCGGTGAGCAGTTCTTC. This gives the protein CSARPQWLTSGSGEQFF.

Comments on this clonotype: A read error is likely, as this CDR3 ends without the conserved phenylalanine or tryptophan. The chain is built from TRBV29-1 and TRBJ2-5, with 9 bases identical to TRBD1. The end of the DNA aligns better with TRBJ2-7, so the J call may be wrong. The V gene's germline CDR1 is SQVTM and CDR2 ANQGSEA. The CDR3 sequence is 13 residues long. CDR3 in DNA: TGTAGCGGAGGGACAGGGACGGGGAACGAGCAGTACTCC. As protein: CSGGTGTGNEQYS.

The chain has TRBV3-1 and TRBJ1-2; D is uncertain. Germline V gives CDR1 LGHDT, CDR2 YNNKEL (reference sequence). Between the trimmed V and J ends, which lost 0 bases and 2 bases, there was a span of 7 bases. The CDR3 consists of 14 residues. Here the CDR3 reads CASSQEEGNYGYTF. The CDR3 nucleotides read TGTGCCAGCAGCCAAGAAGAGGGAAACTATGGCTACACCTTC.